The 31 T cell receptor beta chains reported below all come from one sample, sequenced in a study of blood T cell repertoires in COVID-19. Clones were sequenced by immunoSEQ multiplex PCR, and TCRdb holds only the in-frame ones, with some missing. The sample has about 270,000 clones, around 91% seen once. Sequenced input: PBMCs or T cells enriched from blood (not recorded which). Receptors were obtained from a woman aged 18-30 years who had recovered from COVID-19.

This chain joins TRBV19 and TRBJ1-5; weak D call: TRBD1 (6 bases). Trimming stripped 7 bases from V and 2 bases from J, with 15 bases between. The CDR3 is 15 amino acids. From germline, CDR1 is LNHDA and CDR2 SQIVND (reference sequence). The CDR3 sequence is CASNPPGAGNQPQHF. CDR3 sequence (DNA): TGTGCCAGTAACCCCCCAGGGGCCGGCAATCAGCCCCAGCATTTT.

V usage is TRBV19 and J usage is TRBJ2-7, with D perhaps matching TRBD1 (5 bases). The germline V and J ends were trimmed by 5 bases and 2 bases, with 13 bases remaining between them. CDR3 length: 14 residues. Germline V gives CDR1 LNHDA, CDR2 SQIVND (reference sequence). The CDR3 DNA is TGTGCCAGTAGTGCGTTGGGGCCCGCCTACGAGCAGTACTTC. Translating it yields CASSALGPAYEQYF. The variable domain in full, completed from reference TRBV19 and TRBJ2-7, reads DGGITQSPKYLFRKEGQNVTLSCEQNLNHDAMYWYRQDPGQGLRLIYYSQIVNDFQKGDIAEGYSVSREKKESFPLTVTSAQKNPTAFYLCASSALGPAYEQYFGPGTRLTVT.

This clone has just one count. The DNA of the CDR3 is TGTGCCAGTAGTAACCCGGGACAGGGGGCTTGGCAGCCCCAGCATTTT. Its translation: CASSNPGQGAWQPQHF. The chain employs TRBV19 and TRBJ1-5; 12 bases fit TRBD1. Germline V gene sequence: CDR1 LNHDA, CDR2 SQIVND (reference sequence). The J segment lost 7 bases and the V segment lost 4 bases, leaving 8 bases of the junction unmatched. The CDR3 covers 16 residues.

The chain links TRBV10-3 to TRBJ2-3; 9 bases are shared with TRBD2. CDR1 ENHRY and CDR2 SYGVKD come from the germline V gene. The J segment lost 3 bases and the V segment lost 8 bases, leaving 12 bases of the junction unmatched. CDR3 size: 16 residues. The CDR3 loop reads CAIGERGAVGTDTQYF. Here the CDR3 DNA reads TGTGCCATCGGCGAGCGGGGGGCGGTTGGGACAGATACGCAGTATTTT.

The CDR3 DNA reads TGTGCCAGTAGTTTACTAACTGGGAGTGGGGAAGCTTTCTTT. Amino acids: CASSLLTGSGEAFF. The chain recombines TRBV19 with TRBJ1-1; no clear D gene. The V and J ends lost 5 bases and 8 bases respectively, with 18 bases between them. Looked up from germline, CDR1 is LNHDA and CDR2 is SQIVND (reference sequence). The CDR3 length is 14 residues.

This clone was seen just once. This chain's CDR3 is CASSTTGTGDEKLFF. In DNA, the CDR3 is TGTGCCAGCTCAACCACCGGGACAGGTGACGAAAAACTGTTTTTT. The chain employs TRBV18 and TRBJ1-4, with 8 bases lining up with TRBD1. This CDR3 contains 15 residues. Germline CDR1 and CDR2: KGHSH and LQKENI. V shed 5 bases, J shed 8 bases, and the junction held 10 bases outside the gene matches.

The chain employs TRBV5-4 and TRBJ2-5; 9 bases match TRBD2. From germline, CDR1 is SGHNT and CDR2 YYREEE (reference sequence). V lost 4 bases and J lost 2; bases outside the gene matches: 9. There are 16 residues in the CDR3. CDR3 protein: CASSGGPAGGQETQYF. CDR3 nucleotides: TGTGCCAGCAGCGGCGGTCCAGCGGGGGGACAAGAGACCCAGTACTTC.

CDR3: CASSLATLNSPLHF. The CDR3, as DNA: TGTGCCAGCAGCTTAGCGACTCTGAACTCACCCCTCCACTTT. The J gene is TRBJ1-6, the V gene TRBV11-1; D not resolved. Germline CDR1 and CDR2: SGHAT and FQDESV (reference sequence). The CDR3 is made up of 14 amino acids. V was shortened by 0 bases and J by 10 bases, with 10 bases between the two germline ends.

The genes are TRBV6-1 and TRBJ1-2; D is possibly TRBD1 (6 bases). Germline CDR1 is MNHNS and CDR2 is SASEGT. The germline V and J ends were trimmed by 1 base and 4 bases, with 13 bases remaining between them. The CDR3 spans 15 residues. The CDR3 DNA reads TGTGCCAGCAGTGAAGTAAAAGGGGGGGCCTATGGCTACACCTTC. Its protein product is CASSEVKGGAYGYTF.

As concerns this clone: The same CDR3 is also encoded by other DNA sequences in this sample. The V call is TRBV15, the J call TRBJ1-2; perhaps TRBD1 as D (6 bases). The CDR3 runs to 13 residues. CDR1 is LNHNV and CDR2 is YYDKDF in the germline V gene (reference sequence). V dropped 1 base and J dropped 5 bases, with 8 bases sitting between them. This CDR3 reads CATSRGQGYGYTF. The CDR3, as DNA: TGTGCCACCAGCAGAGGCCAGGGGTATGGCTACACCTTC.

The rearrangement joins TRBV10-2 to TRBJ2-7, with D possibly matching TRBD2 (7 bases). Trimming shortened V by 11 bases and J by 0 bases, and 11 bases separated the two germline ends. CDR3 size: 12 residues. Per germline, CDR1 WSHSY and CDR2 SAAADI. The CDR3 sequence: CAGGAVSYEQYF. DNA of the CDR3: TGCGCCGGGGGGGCGGTCTCCTACGAGCAGTACTTC.

The V call is TRBV24-1, the J call TRBJ2-4; TRBD2 agrees at 8 bases. Germline CDR1 and CDR2: KGHDR and SFDVKD. Trimming removed 6 bases from V and 6 bases from J; junction bases left unmatched: 3. The CDR3 runs to 13 residues. The CDR3 region has the DNA TGTGCCACCAGTCCGGGGGGGCGAAACATTCAGTACTTC. Its protein product is CATSPGGRNIQYF.

The chain combines TRBV27 with TRBJ2-3, with 14 bases identical to TRBD2. The CDR3 contains 18 residues. Germline V gene lookup returns CDR1 MNHEY and CDR2 SMNVEV (reference sequence). V shed 6 bases and J 2 bases; nucleotides not matched to a gene: 10. In DNA form, the CDR3 reads TGTGCCAGCAGCAGACTAGCGGGGGGGCCCGCCCACACAGATACGCAGTATTTT. Translating gives CASSRLAGGPAHTDTQYF.

The chain joins TRBV5-6 to TRBJ1-2; tentative D call: TRBD1 (6 bases). CDR1 is SGHDT, CDR2 YYEEEE, per germline. The CDR3 sequence is 15 residues long. Trimming stripped 6 bases from V and 4 bases from J, with 19 bases between. This CDR3 is CASTPLSGVGYGYTF. As DNA, the CDR3 is TGTGCCAGCACCCCCCTCTCAGGGGTAGGCTATGGCTACACCTTC.

This clone showed up just a few times. V gene TRBV2 combines with J gene TRBJ1-1, with D perhaps TRBD1 (5 bases). The length of the CDR3 is 13 residues. V lost 3 bases to trimming and J lost 6 bases, with 11 bases between them. Germline values: CDR1 SNHLY, CDR2 FYNNEI. CDR3 residues: CASSDRERPEAFF. The CDR3 bases are TGTGCCAGCAGTGACAGGGAAAGGCCTGAAGCTTTCTTT.

The CDR3 sequence: CASSPRDREAFF. The CDR3 DNA reads TGTGCCAGCTCACCGCGAGACAGGGAAGCTTTCTTT. The chain combines TRBV18 with TRBJ1-1, with D possibly being TRBD1 (6 bases). The CDR3 loop spans 12 amino acids. CDR1 and CDR2 from the germline V gene are KGHSH and LQKENI. V lost 3 bases and J lost 8, with 10 bases in between.

The CDR3: CASSGWEGLVSYTEAFF. In DNA form, the CDR3 reads TGTGCCAGCAGTGGATGGGAGGGGTTAGTGTCGTACACTGAAGCTTTCTTT. This rearrangement joins TRBV28 to TRBJ1-1; a possible D gene is TRBD1 (5 bases). Germline V gives CDR1 MDHEN, CDR2 SYDVKM. CDR3 length: 17 amino acids. V shed 5 bases and J shed 3 bases, with 22 bases lying between them. The full variable domain, completed using reference TRBV28 and TRBJ1-1, is DVKVTQSSRYLVKRTGEKVFLECVQDMDHENMFWYRQDPGLGLRLIYFSYDVKMKEKGDIPEGYSVSREKKERFSLILESASTNQTSMYLCASSGWEGLVSYTEAFFGQGTRLTVV.

This chain joins TRBV7-6 and TRBJ2-7; TRBD1 matches at 7 bases. The CDR3 sequence is 14 residues long. Germline lookup yields CDR1 SGHVS and CDR2 FNYEAQ. The V segment lost 3 bases and the J segment 6 bases; nucleotides outside the gene matches: 8. CDR3 loop: CASSFGQAKAEQYF. In nucleotides, the CDR3 is TGTGCCAGCAGCTTCGGACAGGCGAAGGCCGAGCAGTACTTC.

For this clone: A read error may produce the germline difference seen at one junction end. V is TRBV11-2 and J is TRBJ1-2; no firm D call. This CDR3 has 14 amino acids. Germline CDR1 reads SGHAT; CDR2 reads FQNNGV. The CDR3 coding sequence is TGTGCCAGCAGCTTAGAAGCAGGCCCCGAAGAGTTCGCCTTC. Translation: CASSLEAGPEEFAF.

A word on this clone: Other DNA sequences in this sample translate to the same CDR3. The rearrangement uses TRBV12-3 or TRBV12-4 and TRBJ1-1; D is ambiguous. V was pared by 1 base and J by 4 bases, with 7 bases between. The CDR3 is 13 amino acids. The CDR3 here is CASSLGGGTEAFF. The DNA of the CDR3 is TGTGCCAGCAGTTTAGGAGGAGGCACTGAAGCTTTCTTT.

This chain links TRBV12-3 or TRBV12-4 with TRBJ2-5; 7 bases are shared with TRBD1. This CDR3 is 13 amino acids long. V shed 10 bases and J 4 bases; nucleotides not matched to a gene: 9. DNA for the CDR3: TGTGCCACCAACGACAGGGTAGGAGAGACCCAGTACTTC. Its translation is CATNDRVGETQYF.

This chain's CDR3 is CASSLVSNSPLHF. The CDR3 DNA reads as TGTGCCAGCAGCTTAGTCTCCAATTCACCCCTCCACTTT. This chain connects TRBV7-2 to TRBJ1-6, with D unresolved. The CDR3 extends over 13 amino acids. Deletions cut 1 base from V and 7 bases from J, with 5 bases between. The germline CDR1 and CDR2 sequences are SGHTA and FQGNSA.

The V gene is TRBV11-2, the J gene TRBJ2-1, with D possibly matching TRBD1 (5 bases). Germline V gene sequence: CDR1 SGHAT, CDR2 FQNNGV. CDR3 size: 14 residues. V lost 4 bases, J lost 3 bases, and 10 bases lay in between. The CDR3 sequence is CASSSTVSYNEQFF. CDR3 nucleotide sequence: TGTGCCAGCAGCTCGACAGTAAGCTACAATGAGCAGTTCTTC. Based on the CDR3 plus reference TRBV11-2 and TRBJ2-1, the full variable domain is EAGVAQSPRYKIIEKRQSVAFWCNPISGHATLYWYQQILGQGPKLLIQFQNNGVVDDSQLPKDRFSAERLKGVDSTLKIQPAKLEDSAVYLCASSSTVSYNEQFFGPGTRLTVL.

The V call is TRBV5-1, the J call TRBJ2-2; D may be TRBD2 (5 bases). Trimming took off 5 bases at V and 7 bases at J, with 18 bases between the two ends. The CDR3 length is 15 residues. Germline CDR1 is SGHRS and CDR2 is YFSETQ. The CDR3 nucleotides are TGCGCCAGCAGTCCCTCCTTCGGGAAAGGCGGGGAGCTGTTTTTT. It is translated as CASSPSFGKGGELFF.

This sequence joins TRBV7-9 and TRBJ1-3, with a possible D match to TRBD1 (6 bases). Trimming left V 5 bases short and J 4 bases short, with 12 bases between. Germline V gives CDR1 SEHNR, CDR2 FQNEAQ (reference sequence). The CDR3 extends over 14 amino acids. CDR3 amino acids: CASSTTGGGNTIYF. CDR3 bases: TGTGCCAGCAGCACGACAGGTGGCGGAAACACCATATATTTT.

The rearrangement joins TRBV9 to TRBJ1-2, with D perhaps matching TRBD1 (5 bases). Germline lookup yields CDR1 SGDLS and CDR2 YYNGEE. V was shortened by 0 bases and J by 4 bases, with 13 bases between the two germline ends. The CDR3 runs 15 residues. For the CDR3, the DNA is TGTGCCAGCAGCGTAGGTCAGGGAAGGACCTATGGCTACACCTTC. Translated, it gives CASSVGQGRTYGYTF.

This chain links TRBV6-5 with TRBJ1-2, with 7 positions matching TRBD1. Germline CDR1 is MNHEY and CDR2 is SVGAGI. The CDR3 is 14 residues long. After removal of 3 bases from V and 7 bases from J, the junction contained 8 bases not matched to a gene. This CDR3 is CASSYYRGGSGYTF. CDR3 coding DNA: TGTGCCAGCAGTTATTACAGGGGTGGAAGTGGCTACACCTTC.

This chain links TRBV5-1 with TRBJ1-1, with TRBD1 matching 7 bases. The V gene's germline CDR1 is SGHRS and CDR2 YFSETQ. The CDR3 contains 14 residues. V shed 4 bases, J shed 4 bases, and the junction held 7 bases outside the gene matches. The DNA for the CDR3 is TGCGCCAGCAGCCTGGACAGGCGGGGCACTGAAGCTTTCTTT. Protein product: CASSLDRRGTEAFF.

The chain joins TRBV7-3 to TRBJ1-1, with 9 bases that match TRBD1. Germline loops: CDR1 SGHTA, CDR2 FQGTGA. CDR3 size: 12 residues. J lost 11 bases, V lost 5 bases, and 6 bases had no gene match. The CDR3 is CASSPGQGTAFF. CDR3 DNA sequence: TGTGCCAGCAGCCCGGGACAGGGAACGGCTTTCTTT.

CDR3 DNA sequence: TGTGCCAGCAGCTTTTATTCAGGGCGAGCAGGGGGCTACACCTTC. Protein product: CASSFYSGRAGGYTF. The chain carries TRBV13 and TRBJ1-2, with a possible D match to TRBD1 (5 bases). The CDR3 totals 15 residues. Germline V gives CDR1 PRHDT, CDR2 FYEKMQ (reference sequence). Trimming shortened V by 3 bases and J by 8 bases, and 19 bases separated the two germline ends. The variable domain in full, with the rest retrieved from reference TRBV13 and TRBJ1-2, is AAGVIQSPRHLIKEKRETATLKCYPIPRHDTVYWYQQGPGQDPQFLISFYEKMQSDKGSIPDRFSAQQFSDYHSELNMSSLELGDSALYFCASSFYSGRAGGYTFGSGTRLTVV.

This rearrangement joins TRBV7-9 to TRBJ2-3; 8 bases match TRBD1. The CDR3 is 13 amino acids. Trimming at V came to 11 bases and at J to 2 bases, leaving 6 bases not matched to a gene. Per germline, CDR1 SEHNR and CDR2 FQNEAQ (reference sequence). The chain's CDR3 is CAWTGQHTDTQYF. The CDR3 DNA reads as TGTGCCTGGACAGGGCAACACACAGATACGCAGTATTTT. Looking up the rest from reference TRBV7-9 and TRBJ2-3 gives the full variable domain: DTGVSQNPRHKITKRGQNVTFRCDPISEHNRLYWYRQTLGQGPEFLTYFQNEAQLEKSRLLSDRFSAERPKGSFSTLEIQRTEQGDSAMYLCAWTGQHTDTQYFGPGTRLTVL.